This T cell receptor (beta chain) was sequenced in a study of blood T cell repertoires in COVID-19. The assay was immunoSEQ multiplex PCR, and TCRdb's table has in-frame clones only and misses some. The sample has about 260,000 clones; 85% to 90% are singletons. Trimming cost V 10 bases and J 3 bases; bases outside gene matches: 4. The CDR3 is made up of 12 amino acids. Looked up from germline, CDR1 is MDHEN and CDR2 is SYDVKM. This clone came up once. The chain employs TRBV28 and TRBJ1-2; 8 bases map to TRBD1. The sequenced material came from peripheral blood. The clonotype comes from a human donor in a cohort sampled during active COVID-19. Here the CDR3 reads CATLTGDYGYTF. The DNA of the CDR3 is TGTGCCACCCTGACAGGGGACTATGGCTACACCTTC.